The sequence of this T cell receptor beta chain was determined in a study of immune reconstitution after stem cell transplant in scleroderma (dated by TCRdb to 2016 to 2017). Library preparation was by RT-PCR. The data were produced on an Illumina MiSeq. The raw public reads went through TCRdb reprocessing: fastp at Q25, MiXCR clone calling, in-frame beta chains kept. CDR3 protein sequences are deduplicated, and each keeps its most common genes and DNA. A total of under 2,500 distinct CDR3 sequences appear in this sample, approximately 6% of them only once. Together, the top ten hold roughly 23% of the sample. The CDR3 measures 15 amino acids from cysteine to phenylalanine. The entry retains the CDR3 DNA only, 45 bases that are in frame from base 1. CDR1 and CDR2, per the germline V gene, are SGHTA and FQGNSA. The trim is 2 bases for V and 0 bases for J, with a gap of 9 bases between the germline ends.

This clonotype is labeled medium-sized (0.01 to 0.1%). Its target antigen remains unknown. No base-level quality is on record; no much larger clone is a single base apart. The TCR originated in a female donor with systemic sclerosis. The chain links TRBV7-2 with TRBJ2-3; there is no confident call for the D gene. This specimen was acquired before or after autologous hematopoietic stem cell transplantation (not recorded which). The CDR3 protein: CASSLKQSSTDTQYF. The DNA is as follows: TGTGCCAGCAGCTTAAAACAGAGTAGCACAGATACGCAGTATTTT.